A single sample gave rise to the 9 T cell receptor beta chains below, sequenced in a study of blood T cells in healthy people across ages. Primers used in a second PCR of about 6 to 11 cycles were a sample-barcoded 5' primer and a J-beta primer mix. One entry per CDR3 protein, called by TCRdb with MiXCR from the 5' RACE reads. The sample holds about 1,500,000 distinct CDR3 sequences, roughly 28% seen once. Sequencing was done on a sample of blood. These receptors all come from a woman in her 30s in good health.

This clonotype was picked up one time. The chain links TRBV5-1 to TRBJ2-3; TRBD2 aligns across 7 bases. CDR1 is SGHRS and CDR2 is YFSETQ in the germline V gene. Trimming cost V 5 bases and J 6 bases; bases outside gene matches: 6. This CDR3 has 13 residues. CDR3 amino acids: CASSRTSPDTQYF. Here the CDR3 DNA reads TGCGCCAGCAGTCGGACTAGTCCCGATACGCAGTATTTT.

The chain uses TRBV20-1 and TRBJ1-1; possible D gene TRBD1, 6 bases. CDR3 size: 20 residues. CDR1 is DFQATT, CDR2 SNEGSKA, per germline (reference sequence). Trimming stripped 2 bases from V and 4 bases from J, with 32 bases between. The CDR3 region is CSARPHWRTQGLKSSTEAFF. In nucleotides, the CDR3 is TGCAGTGCTAGACCCCACTGGAGGACACAGGGTTTGAAGTCAAGCACTGAAGCTTTCTTT.

In its sample, this clonotype was seen a few times. This sequence joins TRBV6-6 and TRBJ2-5; D unresolved. This CDR3 has 13 residues. The V gene's germline CDR1 is MNHNY and CDR2 SVGAGI (reference sequence). The V and J ends lost 2 bases and 1 base respectively, with 5 bases between them. The CDR3 nucleotides read TGTGCCAGCAGTTACAACAGCCAAGAGACCCAGTACTTC. Translation gives CASSYNSQETQYF.

This clonotype has at least ten counts. The V and J genes are TRBV28 and TRBJ1-2; D ambiguous. Deletions cut 4 bases from V and 3 bases from J, with 0 bases between. Germline V gene sequence: CDR1 MDHEN, CDR2 SYDVKM. This CDR3 has 10 residues. Here the CDR3 reads CASSYYGYTF. The CDR3 nucleotides read TGTGCCAGCAGTTACTATGGCTACACCTTC.

This clonotype has a handful of counts. The chain is built from TRBV20-1 and TRBJ2-5; D is possibly TRBD1 (5 bases). With 3 bases removed from V and 2 bases from J, the gap between germline ends came to 10 bases. The CDR3 has 13 amino acids. The germline CDR1 and CDR2 sequences are DFQATT and SNEGSKA (reference sequence). The CDR3, as DNA: TGCAGTGCTAGTAACCAGGGACAAGAGACCCAGTACTTC. Translated, it gives CSASNQGQETQYF.

This clonotype occurred a few times. J is TRBJ2-5 and V is TRBV7-2; 12 bases align to TRBD2. V shed 2 bases, J shed 1 base, and the junction held 2 bases outside the gene matches. CDR1 is SGHTA and CDR2 is FQGNSA in the germline V gene. The CDR3 runs to 16 residues. DNA for the CDR3: TGTGCCAGCAGCTTAATACTAGCGGGAGGCCAAGAGACCCAGTACTTC. This encodes CASSLILAGGQETQYF. Full variable domain (remainder filled in from reference TRBV7-2 and TRBJ2-5): GAGVSQSPSNKVTEKGKDVELRCDPISGHTALYWYRQSLGQGLEFLIYFQGNSAPDKSGLPSDRFSAERTGGSVSTLTIQRTQQEDSAVYLCASSLILAGGQETQYFGPGTRLLVL.

This clonotype has just a few counts. The V gene is TRBV20-1, the J gene TRBJ1-2, with TRBD1 as a possible D gene (5 bases). Trimming stripped 3 bases from V and 4 bases from J, with 12 bases between. Looked up from germline, CDR1 is DFQATT and CDR2 is SNEGSKA (reference sequence). The CDR3 length is 13 residues. The CDR3 is CSASDGGFYGYTF. CDR3 sequence (DNA): TGCAGTGCTAGTGATGGGGGTTTCTATGGCTACACCTTC.

The chain couples TRBV28 to TRBJ2-4; D unresolved. Germline CDR1 reads MDHEN; CDR2 reads SYDVKM. V was trimmed by 5 bases and J by 11 bases, leaving 16 bases between them. The length of the CDR3 is 13 residues. The CDR3 loop reads CASSEKSRFLQYF. CDR3 DNA: TGTGCCAGCAGTGAAAAATCTAGATTTCTTCAGTACTTC.

With regard to this clonotype: A read error is possible here, since a much larger clone lies one base away. The rearrangement joins TRBV20-1 to TRBJ2-4; no firm D call. CDR1 and CDR2 from the germline V gene are DFQATT and SNEGSKA (reference sequence). V dropped 5 bases and J dropped 13 bases, with 24 bases sitting between them. This CDR3 region has 14 residues. CDR3 coding DNA: TGCAGTGCTGTGAACCCCTCCCTATACAATGAGCAGTACTTC. Amino acids: CSAVNPSLYNEQYF.